This record concerns one TCR beta chain sequence. Libraries were prepared by immunoSEQ multiplex PCR; TCRdb keeps only in-frame clonotypes and omits some of them. The sample comprises roughly 230,000 clones, around 83% of which are singletons, and approximately 6.6% rests with the top ten. This record belongs to a study of blood T cell repertoires in COVID-19. Germline V gene lookup returns CDR1 LGHNA and CDR2 YSLEER. The V gene lost 1 base and the J gene lost 5 bases, with 8 bases spanning the gap. The CDR3 has 13 amino acids. Recruits, aged roughly 18 to 100 years, lived in 25 or so US areas. This TCR was sampled from a woman in her forties or fifties who had been exposed to COVID-19. The sequenced sample consisted of PBMCs or T cells enriched from blood (not recorded which). The chain uses TRBV4-3 and TRBJ1-1; D possibly corresponds to TRBD1 (5 bases). The CDR3 sequence: CASSQAQGTEAFF. The CDR3 DNA reads as TGCGCCAGCAGCCAAGCCCAGGGTACTGAAGCTTTCTTT.